This paragraph covers one T cell receptor beta chain sequence. MiXCR was run by TCRdb on the 5' RACE reads, yielding one entry per CDR3 protein. The sample consists of tens of thousands of distinct CDR3 sequences, under 8% of them appearing once. Germline V gene data show CDR1 as SGHNT and CDR2 as YYREEE (reference sequence). Trimming took 0 bases from V and 2 from J; bases not matched to a gene: 1. This CDR3 region has 16 residues. Time point meaning: sample taken at primary tumor resection. This sample is drawn from a study of spatial heterogeneity in lung cancer. The clonotype was recovered from a female donor with early-stage non-small cell lung cancer. J is TRBJ2-5 and V is TRBV5-4, with 13 bases lining up with TRBD2. The source was PBMCs, collected at surgery. The CDR3 sequence: CASSLGGLAGQETQYF. The CDR3 nucleotides read TGTGCCAGCAGCTTGGGGGGACTAGCGGGACAAGAGACCCAGTACTTC.